This entry lists 10 T cell receptor beta chains sequenced from one sample in a study of blood T cells in healthy people across ages. A J-beta primer mix and a sample-barcoded 5' primer were used in a second PCR of roughly 6 to 11 cycles. Via MiXCR, TCRdb re-called the 5' RACE reads, giving one row per CDR3 protein. Among 1.5 million to 2 million distinct CDR3 sequences listed, roughly 28% were seen once. Sample: blood. The receptors here all came from a woman aged 25 to 45 in good health.

The table lists this clonotype with many counts. The rearrangement links TRBV9 to TRBJ2-7, with D possibly being TRBD2 (5 bases). The V and J ends lost 7 bases and 5 bases respectively, with 13 bases between them. The CDR3 length is 12 residues. The germline V gene encodes CDR1 SGDLS and CDR2 YYNGEE. CDR3 DNA: TGTGCCAGCGCCGGCGGGTCCCACGAGCAGTACTTC. Encoded protein: CASAGGSHEQYF.

The chain is built from TRBV11-2 and TRBJ2-7; perhaps TRBD1 as D (6 bases). Trimming removed 5 bases at V and 3 bases at J, with 17 bases between. The CDR3 runs to 15 residues. Germline-derived CDR1 and CDR2 are SGHAT and FQNNGV. The chain's CDR3 is CASSPPDRPLYEQYF. The CDR3 bases are TGTGCCAGCAGCCCCCCAGACAGGCCCCTCTACGAGCAGTACTTC.

Note on this clonotype: This sequence may be a read error, since a much larger clone differs from it by one base. V and J are TRBV14 and TRBJ2-4; tentatively, D is TRBD1 (5 bases). The V end lost 3 bases, the J end lost 8 bases, and 5 bases lay between the germline ends. The length of the CDR3 is 11 residues. CDR1 and CDR2 from the germline V gene are SGHDN and FVKESK. The CDR3 region is CASSHRDIQYF. CDR3 coding DNA: TGTGCCAGCAGCCACAGGGACATTCAGTACTTC.

This clonotype has more than one count but fewer than ten. The chain is built from TRBV6-5 and TRBJ1-1; 8 bases match TRBD1. The CDR3 sequence is 16 residues long. Losses at the gene ends were 5 bases for V and 5 bases for J; bases not matched to a gene: 13. The germline V gene encodes CDR1 MNHEY and CDR2 SVGAGI. CDR3 amino acids: CASSLTGQAPRTEAFF. In DNA form, the CDR3 reads TGTGCCAGCAGTCTAACGGGACAGGCCCCGAGGACTGAAGCTTTCTTT.

This chain connects TRBV5-1 to TRBJ1-1; D is unclear. V was trimmed by 1 base and J by 3 bases, leaving 13 bases between them. This CDR3 has 15 amino acids. Germline CDR1 is SGHRS and CDR2 is YFSETQ. CDR3 in DNA: TGCGCCAGCAGCTTGTCCCCCGAAGGGCACACTGAAGCTTTCTTT. Translating it yields CASSLSPEGHTEAFF.

The chain couples TRBV24-1 to TRBJ1-2, with D unresolved. The V end lost 3 bases, the J end lost 5 bases, and 9 bases lay between the germline ends. The CDR3 covers 13 residues. Germline-derived CDR1 and CDR2 are KGHDR and SFDVKD. The CDR3 is CATSDPGRYGYTF. Written as DNA, the CDR3 is TGTGCCACCAGTGATCCCGGACGGTATGGCTACACCTTC.

The chain has TRBV25-1 and TRBJ2-3; possible D gene TRBD1, 6 bases. The germline V and J ends were trimmed by 8 bases and 6 bases, with 15 bases remaining between them. Germline CDR1 and CDR2: MGHDK and SYGVNS. The CDR3 length is 13 residues. The CDR3, as DNA: TGTGCCAGCGATAACAGGGTCGGGGATACGCAGTATTTT. Protein: CASDNRVGDTQYF.

To note about this clonotype: An end of the junction differs from the germline gene, which may be a read error. The chain carries TRBV5-5 and TRBJ1-5; 10 bases map to TRBD1. The CDR3 runs to 16 residues. Per germline, CDR1 SGHKS and CDR2 YYEKEE (reference sequence). The CDR3 here is CASSPLPRQGAQTQHF. In DNA form, the CDR3 reads TGTGCCAGCAGCCCTCTCCCGAGACAGGGGGCTCAGACCCAGCATTTT.

In its sample, this clonotype was seen many times. V and J are TRBV20-1 and TRBJ1-2; 7 bases line up with TRBD1. The germline gives CDR1 DFQATT, CDR2 SNEGSKA (reference sequence). The J segment lost 2 bases and the V segment lost 3 bases, leaving 9 bases of the junction unmatched. CDR3 length: 15 residues. The DNA of the CDR3 is TGCAGTGCTAGGGATAGGACAGGCTCCAACTATGGCTACACCTTC. It is translated as CSARDRTGSNYGYTF.

On this clonotype: Relative to the germline gene, one junction end is altered; a read error may explain this. V usage is TRBV28 and J usage is TRBJ2-3, with D possibly being TRBD2 (5 bases). This CDR3 contains 16 residues. Per the germline V gene, CDR1 is MDHEN and CDR2 is SYDVKM. The CDR3 sequence is CASSSLRTGSADTRYF. The CDR3 nucleotides read TGTGCCAGCAGTTCCCTTCGGACTGGCAGCGCAGATACGCGGTATTTT.